This T cell receptor (beta chain) was recorded in a study of T-cell reconstitution after alpha-beta-depleted transplantation in children (dated by TCRdb to about 2016). General notes on the study: Using TCR repertoire profiling, the study quantitatively followed how T-cell immune reconstitution unfolded in children after TCRalphabeta/CD19-depleted allogeneic hematopoietic cell transplantation. The research as a whole found: In some patients, the high TCRbeta diversity seen at day 60 was put down to recipient T cells and intrathymic progenitors that had survived conditioning. About two months after transplant, the apparently early recovery of alphabetaT-cell counts reportedly depended on just several hundred clones that had expanded rapidly and came from non-depleted graft cells. Over subsequent months, a decline in hyperexpanded clone frequencies was noted, and after one year, T-cell counts and TCRbeta diversity were mostly ascribed to newly produced T cells.

The sample holds a few counts of this clonotype. Its cognate antigen has yet to be identified. Per-base qualities were not stored, and no clone one base away is much larger. In the paper's terms, the treatment or condition label means: allogeneic hematopoietic cell transplantation with graft depleted of TCRalphabeta T cells and CD19 B cells. The transplant recipients were children given TCRalphabeta/CD19-depleted allogeneic hematopoietic cell grafts. Including the terminal cysteine and phenylalanine, the CDR3 comprises 13 residues. Only the CDR3 portion is preserved as DNA: 39 bases, with reading frame beginning at the first base. Unmatched junction bases come to 3, with V trimmed by 4 bases and J by 5 bases. As encoded in the germline V gene, CDR1 is SGDLS while CDR2 is YYNGEE. The library was made by PCR. Reads for this sample came from an Illumina HiSeq 2500. TCR library preparation used molecular barcoding, with unique molecular identifiers applied to normalize quantification of the TCRbeta repertoire. The public sequencing data were trimmed at Q25 with fastp and processed into clonotypes with MiXCR by TCRdb, which kept only in-frame beta chains. Rows with a matching CDR3 protein are joined into one entry that keeps the most common DNA and genes. The sample records around 100,000 distinct CDR3 sequences, under 9% of which are singletons. 16% of the sample comes from the top ten.

The material sequenced was PBMCs, taken before TCRalphabeta/CD19-depleted stem cell transplant. This receptor was taken from a boy aged 2-15 years with acute lymphoblastic leukemia, due to receive a stem cell transplant. The rearrangement combines TRBV9 with TRBJ2-3; 8 central bases correspond to TRBD1. The CDR3 reads as follows: CASSTGGRDTQYF. The DNA reads TGTGCCAGCAGCACAGGGGGGAGAGATACGCAGTATTTT.